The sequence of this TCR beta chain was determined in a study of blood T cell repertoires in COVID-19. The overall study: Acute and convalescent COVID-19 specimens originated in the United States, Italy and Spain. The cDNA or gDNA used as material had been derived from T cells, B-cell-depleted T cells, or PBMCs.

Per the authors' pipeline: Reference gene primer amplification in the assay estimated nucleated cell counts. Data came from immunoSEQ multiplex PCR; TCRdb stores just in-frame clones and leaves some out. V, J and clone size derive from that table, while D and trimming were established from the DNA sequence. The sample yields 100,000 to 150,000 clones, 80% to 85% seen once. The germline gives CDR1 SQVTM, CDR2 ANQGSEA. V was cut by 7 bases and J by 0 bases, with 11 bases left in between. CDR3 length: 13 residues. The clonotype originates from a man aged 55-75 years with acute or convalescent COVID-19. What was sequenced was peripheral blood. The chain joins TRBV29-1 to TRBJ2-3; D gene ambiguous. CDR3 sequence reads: CSGLFGSTDTQYF. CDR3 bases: TGCAGCGGTCTATTCGGGAGCACAGATACGCAGTATTTT.